What follows are 14 T cell receptor beta chains derived from one specimen sequenced in a study of blood T cell repertoires in COVID-19. Some clones are missing from TCRdb's copy, which holds only in-frame ones; the method was immunoSEQ multiplex PCR. Of roughly 500,000 clones in the sample, 70% to 90% were seen once. The sample comprised peripheral blood. These receptors all stem from a human donor in a cohort sampled during active COVID-19.

The chain joins TRBV2 to TRBJ1-6; 8 bases are a match to TRBD1. Germline trimming cut 5 bases from V and 10 bases from J; bases unmatched to any gene: 7. The CDR3 is 14 amino acids. From germline, CDR1 is SNHLY and CDR2 FYNNEI. The DNA for the CDR3 is TGTGCCAGCAGTTACGGACAGGGACGATCACCCCTCCACTTT. Its protein product is CASSYGQGRSPLHF.

The chain carries TRBV7-8 and TRBJ2-7; D unclear. This CDR3 has 13 residues. Germline V gene data show CDR1 as SGHVS and CDR2 as FQNEAQ. Deletions cut 5 bases from V and 0 bases from J, with 8 bases between. The CDR3 DNA is TGTGCCAGCAGCCCACTTAGCTCCTACGAGCAGTACTTC. This translates into CASSPLSSYEQYF.

This chain uses TRBV19 with TRBJ1-3; 7 nucleotides line up with TRBD1. Trimming took 7 bases from V and 0 from J; bases not matched to a gene: 6. The CDR3 totals 15 residues. The germline CDR1 and CDR2 sequences are LNHDA and SQIVND (reference sequence). The CDR3 coding sequence is TGTGCCAGTACCCGGACAGGAGACTCTGGAAACACCATATATTTT. As protein: CASTRTGDSGNTIYF.

This clone was seen a few times. The gene calls are TRBV7-9 and TRBJ1-2; TRBD1 agrees at 10 bases. The germline V gene encodes CDR1 SEHNR and CDR2 FQNEAQ (reference sequence). With 4 bases clipped from V and 7 bases from J, the junction kept 6 bases outside the gene matches. The CDR3 has 14 residues. The CDR3 DNA reads TGTGCCAGCAGCTCGGACAGGGGGAAAAGTGGCTACACCTTC. It encodes CASSSDRGKSGYTF.

This chain uses TRBV7-8 with TRBJ2-2, with D tentatively TRBD2 (6 bases). Between the trimmed V and J ends, which lost 6 bases and 1 base, there was a span of 6 bases. This CDR3 contains 13 residues. Germline values: CDR1 SGHVS, CDR2 FQNEAQ. The CDR3 protein is CASRGGNTGELFF. CDR3 in DNA: TGTGCCAGCAGGGGAGGGAACACCGGGGAGCTGTTTTTT.

This clone was detected only a few times. The same CDR3 is also encoded by other DNA sequences in this sample. The chain uses TRBV7-3 and TRBJ2-2, with D tentatively TRBD2 (5 bases). V dropped 5 bases and J dropped 5 bases, with 12 bases sitting between them. The CDR3 is 14 amino acids. Germline CDR1 is SGHTA and CDR2 is FQGTGA. The CDR3 nucleotides are TGTGCCAGCAGCCCCCCCGGCGGGACCGGGGAGCTGTTTTTT. Its translation is CASSPPGGTGELFF.

The chain has TRBV28 and TRBJ1-1; D is undetermined. CDR3 size: 14 residues. Germline V gene sequence: CDR1 MDHEN, CDR2 SYDVKM. V gave up 2 bases and J gave up 3 bases, with 10 bases separating them. DNA for the CDR3: TGTGCCAGCAGTTTACGGGAGGAAGACACTGAAGCTTTCTTT. This translates into CASSLREEDTEAFF.

The chain carries TRBV7-2 and TRBJ2-1, with TRBD2 identical over 7 bases. The trim removed 3 bases at V and 7 bases at J, leaving 6 bases unmatched. Germline values: CDR1 SGHTA, CDR2 FQGNSA. The CDR3 totals 14 residues. In DNA, the CDR3 is TGTGCCAGCAGCTTGACCGGGGGGTTGAATGAGCAGTTCTTC. Translation gives CASSLTGGLNEQFF.

The chain is built from TRBV7-2 and TRBJ1-5; D is uncertain. The V and J ends lost 1 base and 7 bases respectively, with 14 bases between them. The CDR3 length is 15 residues. CDR1 and CDR2 (germline): SGHTA, FQGNSA. CDR3 residues: CASSLVSGVGQPQHF. Here the CDR3 DNA reads TGTGCCAGCAGCTTAGTATCGGGAGTCGGGCAGCCCCAGCATTTT.

This chain uses TRBV14 with TRBJ1-3; no reliable D call. V was cut by 4 bases and J by 0 bases, with 7 bases left in between. The CDR3 totals 14 residues. Germline V gene lookup returns CDR1 SGHDN and CDR2 FVKESK. The CDR3 DNA reads TGTGCCAGCAGCCGAGAGAGCTCTGGAAACACCATATATTTT. As protein: CASSRESSGNTIYF.

CDR3 sequence: CASSPPQGSTDTQYF. The CDR3 region has the DNA TGTGCCAGCTCACCACCACAGGGGTCAACAGATACGCAGTATTTT. The chain joins TRBV18 to TRBJ2-3, with 7 bases that match TRBD1. V dropped 0 bases and J dropped 3; count of bases not matched to a gene: 3. The V gene's germline CDR1 is KGHSH and CDR2 LQKENI. The CDR3 runs 15 residues.

The V call is TRBV29-1, the J call TRBJ2-1, with 10 bases matching TRBD2. V gave up 7 bases and J gave up 0 bases; unmatched junction bases: 6. This CDR3 contains 15 residues. Germline loops: CDR1 SQVTM, CDR2 ANQGSEA. CDR3 bases: TGCAGCGCCCTAGCGGGAGAACGCTCCTACAATGAGCAGTTCTTC. Translating it yields CSALAGERSYNEQFF.

The gene calls are TRBV6-2 or TRBV6-3 and TRBJ2-1; the match to TRBD2 covers 9 bases. With 1 base clipped from V and 9 bases from J, the junction kept 7 bases outside the gene matches. Germline CDR1 reads MNHEY; CDR2 reads SVGEGT. The CDR3 runs 15 residues. The CDR3 DNA sequence: TGTGCCAGCAGTTACTTGCTAGCGGGACTTAGTGAGCAGTTCTTC. Encoded protein: CASSYLLAGLSEQFF.

CDR3 sequence: CASSFEGYYGYTF. The CDR3 nucleotides are TGTGCCAGCAGCTTCGAGGGATACTATGGCTACACCTTC. The chain uses TRBV5-4 and TRBJ1-2; D gene unclear. The CDR3 extends over 13 amino acids. Germline CDR1 reads SGHNT; CDR2 reads YYREEE (reference sequence). V gave up 2 bases and J gave up 3 bases, with 8 bases separating them.